These T cell receptor delta chains were read from a single sample in a study of gamma-delta T cells after stem cell transplantation. TCRdb re-processed the RT-PCR reads via CATT. Among about 2,400 delta-chain clones listed, 2.5% to 3% were seen once. Sequenced input: gamma-delta T cells. These receptors all stem from a human donor. It is not recorded whose cells these are; they may come from a transplant donor. CDR3s include the opening cysteine and the closing phenylalanine or tryptophan. A D gene is named only where the DNA matches it firmly. Not every row has a clone size; where given, it reads once, few, many or a size class.

NA	TRDV2	few	TRDJ1	CACDPVHTYTDKLIF	TGTGCCTGTGACCCAGTACATACTTACACCGATAAACTCATCTTT
NA	TRDV2	medium-sized	TRDJ3	CACDTPGVTSSWDTRQMFF	TGTGCCTGTGACACCCCGGGGGTTACAAGCTCCTGGGACACCCGACAGATGTTTTTC
NA	TRDV2	large	TRDJ1	CACDTVHSSDKLIF	TGTGCCTGTGACACGGTACATTCCAGCGATAAACTCATCTTT
TRDD3	TRDV2	few	TRDJ1	CACDTLLGDSLGDKLIF	TGTGCCTGTGACACTCTACTGGGGGATTCACTCGGTGATAAACTCATCTTT
NA	TRDV2	NA	TRDJ1	CACDVVGDRRVLSTDKLIF	TGTGCCTGTGACGTGGTTGGAGACCGCCGAGTACTGTCCACCGATAAACTCATCTTT
TRDD3	TRDV2	NA	TRDJ1	CACESLEKTGGIRGTDKLIF	TGTGCCTGTGAATCTCTGGAGAAAACTGGGGGCATCCGGGGGACCGATAAACTCATCTTT
TRDD3	TRDV2	few	TRDJ1	CACDIVKNWGTPDPLYTDKLIF	TGTGCCTGTGACATCGTAAAGAACTGGGGGACCCCAGACCCACTCTACACCGATAAACTCATCTTT
NA	TRDV2	few	TRDJ3	CACGTGISLSWDTRQMFF	TGTGCCTGTGGCACGGGGATCAGCCTTTCCTGGGACACCCGACAGATGTTTTTC
NA	TRDV2	NA	TRDJ1	CACDTVGTLTDKLIF	TGTGCCTGTGACACCGTGGGGACCCTCACCGATAAACTCATCTTT
TRDD3	TRDV2	few	TRDJ1	CACDSLLGDSYTDKLIF	TGTGCCTGTGACTCTTTACTGGGGGATTCGTACACCGATAAACTCATCTTT
TRDD3	TRDV2	few	TRDJ1	CACDTLVLGDTRETDKLIF	TGTGCCTGTGACACCCTGGTACTGGGGGATACGCGAGAAACCGATAAACTCATCTTT
NA	TRDV2	NA	TRDJ1	CACDTLQLGDKLIF	TGTGCCTGTGACACGCTCCAATTGGGGGATAAACTCATCTTT
TRDD3	TRDV2	NA	TRDJ2	CACDTVTGGALAAQLFF	TGTGCCTGTGACACCGTAACTGGGGGAGCTTTGGCAGCACAACTCTTCTTT
TRDD3	TRDV2	few	TRDJ3	CACDTVLGDTAISRDTRQMFF	TGTGCCTGTGACACCGTACTGGGGGATACCGCGATATCCCGGGACACCCGACAGATGTTTTTC
NA	TRDV2	medium-sized	TRDJ1	CACDTVRIPTEVQEGTDKLIF	TGTGCCTGTGACACCGTACGAATCCCGACGGAGGTACAAGAGGGCACCGATAAACTCATCTTT
TRDD3	TRDV2	NA	TRDJ3	CAYNLLGDSTKITNSSWDTRQMFF	TGTGCCTACAATCTACTGGGGGATTCGACGAAAATTACAAATAGCTCCTGGGACACCCGACAGATGTTTTTC
TRDD3	TRDV2	NA	TRDJ1	CACDAVTGGYAIRTDKLIF	TGTGCCTGTGACGCCGTTACTGGGGGATACGCGATACGCACCGATAAACTCATCTTT
NA	TRDV2	NA	TRDJ1	CACDTVARGSGTDKLIF	TGTGCCTGTGACACGGTGGCGAGGGGATCGGGCACCGATAAACTCATCTTT
NA	TRDV2	large	TRDJ1	CACDTVGGRRGMYTDKLIF	TGTGCCTGTGACACCGTAGGGGGCCGCCGAGGAATGTACACCGATAAACTCATCTTT
NA	TRDV2	medium-sized	TRDJ1	CACDTVGGYTDKLIF	TGTGCCTGTGACACCGTAGGGGGCTACACCGATAAACTCATCTTT
TRDD3	TRDV2	large	TRDJ1	CACDTLGDKNDDKLIF	TGTGCCTGTGACACGCTGGGGGATAAGAACGACGATAAACTCATCTTT
TRDD3	TRDV2	few	TRDJ1	CACDTVTGGYKTDKLIF	TGTGCCTGTGACACTGTCACTGGGGGATACAAGACCGATAAACTCATCTTT
TRDD3	TRDV2	few	TRDJ1	CACDPVLGDTHTDKLIF	TGTGCCTGTGATCCCGTACTGGGGGATACTCACACCGATAAACTCATCTTT
TRDD3	TRDV2	NA	TRDJ3	CACDPILGDTSPSWDTRQMFF	TGTGCCTGTGACCCTATACTGGGGGATACGTCCCCCTCCTGGGACACCCGACAGATGTTTTTC
NA	TRDV2	few	TRDJ1	CACDPVGGGPKPDKLIF	TGTGCCTGTGACCCGGTTGGTGGGGGCCCAAAACCCGATAAACTCATCTTT
NA	TRDV2	medium-sized	TRDJ1	CACDTVKGGPDPYTDKLIF	TGTGCCTGTGACACCGTTAAGGGGGGTCCTGACCCCTACACCGATAAACTCATCTTT
TRDD3	TRDV2	medium-sized	TRDJ1	CACDKLLGDFFNWELIF	TGTGCCTGTGACAAACTACTGGGGGATTTTTTTAATTGGGAACTCATCTTT
TRDD3	TRDV2	NA	TRDJ1	CACDTGSLGGYSSGRTDKLIF	TGTGCCTGTGACACCGGATCCCTCGGGGGATACTCCTCCGGTCGCACCGATAAACTCATCTTT
TRDD3	TRDV2	medium-sized	TRDJ1	CACDPLLGDTTDKLIF	TGTGCCTGTGACCCTCTACTGGGGGATACGACCGATAAACTCATCTTT
NA	TRDV2	medium-sized	TRDJ1	CACDRLGTTDPLPGDKLIF	TGTGCCTGTGACCGTCTTGGTACCACGGACCCCCTACCTGGCGATAAACTCATCTTT
TRDD3	TRDV2	few	TRDJ1	CACDTITGGSNTDKLIF	TGTGCTTGTGACACAATTACTGGGGGATCCAACACCGATAAACTCATCTTT
TRDD3	TRDV2	NA	TRDJ1	CACDALLGDTHTDKLIF	TGTGCCTGTGACGCTCTACTGGGGGATACGCACACCGATAAACTCATCTTT
NA	TRDV2	few	TRDJ3	CACDPWRTSSWDTRQMFF	TGTGCCTGCGATCCCTGGAGGACGTCCTCCTGGGACACCCGACAGATGTTTTTC
TRDD3	TRDV2	medium-sized	TRDJ1	CACDALSWGNHTDKLIF	TGTGCCTGTGACGCCTTATCCTGGGGGAACCACACCGATAAACTCATCTTT
TRDD3	TRDV2	NA	TRDJ1	CACDGPLGGSDDKLIF	TGTGCCTGTGACGGGCCGCTGGGGGGATCCGACGATAAACTCATCTTT
TRDD3	TRDV2	few	TRDJ1	CACDTVLGEATRTDKLIF	TGTGCCTGTGACACCGTACTGGGGGAAGCAACCCGTACCGATAAACTCATCTTT
NA	TRDV2	NA	TRDJ1	CACDSLLNTDKLIF	TGTGCCTGTGACTCCTTACTGAACACCGATAAACTCATCTTT
TRDD3	TRDV2	NA	TRDJ1	CACDLLGDSYTDKLIF	TGTGCCTGTGACTTACTGGGGGATTCGTACACCGATAAACTCATCTTT
TRDD3	TRDV2	large	TRDJ1	CACDSVLGEMYTDKLIF	TGTGCCTGTGACAGTGTACTGGGGGAAATGTACACCGATAAACTCATCTTT
TRDD3	TRDV2	medium-sized	TRDJ1	CACDLTGGQYTDKLIF	TGTGCCTGTGACCTTACTGGGGGACAGTACACCGATAAACTCATCTTT
TRDD3	TRDV2	NA	TRDJ1	CACDKLGVDYTDKLIF	TGTGCCTGTGACAAACTGGGGGTGGATTACACCGATAAACTCATCTTT
TRDD3	TRDV2	NA	TRDJ1	CACAALGVSDTDKLIF	TGTGCCTGTGCCGCGCTGGGGGTCAGTGACACCGATAAACTCATCTTT
TRDD3	TRDV2	large	TRDJ1	CACDTVAGGADLYTDKLIF	TGTGCCTGTGACACCGTAGCTGGGGGAGCCGACTTGTACACCGATAAACTCATCTTT
TRDD3	TRDV2	few	TRDJ1	CACDSLAGGPYTDKLIF	TGTGCCTGTGACAGTTTGGCTGGGGGTCCGTACACCGATAAACTCATCTTT
TRDD3	TRDV2	medium-sized	TRDJ3	CACDTAGGYASNTRQMFF	TGTGCCTGTGACACCGCTGGGGGATACGCTTCGAACACCCGACAGATGTTTTTC
NA	TRDV2	NA	TRDJ1	CACDSVSWGLGGDKLIF	TGTGCCTGTGACAGCGTTTCCTGGGGATTAGGGGGCGATAAACTCATCTTT
TRDD3	TRDV2	NA	TRDJ3	CACGTTGGYGPSSRDTRQMFF	TGTGCCTGTGGCACTACCGGGGGATACGGCCCGAGCTCCCGGGACACCCGACAGATGTTTTTC
TRDD3	TRDV2	few	TRDJ1	CACDTLVLGDTHTDKLIF	TGTGCCTGTGACACCCTGGTACTGGGGGATACGCACACCGATAAACTCATCTTT